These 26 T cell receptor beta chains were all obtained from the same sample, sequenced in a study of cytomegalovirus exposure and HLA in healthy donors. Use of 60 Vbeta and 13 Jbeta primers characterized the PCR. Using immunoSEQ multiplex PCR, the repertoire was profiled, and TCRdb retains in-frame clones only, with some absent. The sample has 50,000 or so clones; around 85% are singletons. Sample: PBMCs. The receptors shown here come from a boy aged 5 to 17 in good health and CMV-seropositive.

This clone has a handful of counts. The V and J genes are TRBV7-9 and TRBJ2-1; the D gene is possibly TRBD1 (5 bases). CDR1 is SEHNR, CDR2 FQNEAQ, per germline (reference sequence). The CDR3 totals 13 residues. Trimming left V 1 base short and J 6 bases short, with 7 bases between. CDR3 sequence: CASSLGGVNEQFF. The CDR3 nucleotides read TGTGCCAGCAGCTTAGGGGGCGTCAATGAGCAGTTCTTC.

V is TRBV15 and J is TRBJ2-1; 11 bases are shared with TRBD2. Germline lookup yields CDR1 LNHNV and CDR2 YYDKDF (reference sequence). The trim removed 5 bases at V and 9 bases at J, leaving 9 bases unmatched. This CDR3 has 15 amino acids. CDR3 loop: CATSGKLAGASEQFF. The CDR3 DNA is TGTGCCACCAGCGGAAAACTAGCGGGGGCGAGTGAGCAGTTCTTC.

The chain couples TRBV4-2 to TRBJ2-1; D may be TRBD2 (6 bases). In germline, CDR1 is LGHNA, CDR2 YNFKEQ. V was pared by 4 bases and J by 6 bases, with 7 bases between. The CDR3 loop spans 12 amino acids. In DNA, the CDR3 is TGTGCCAGCAGCCTGGGGGGCAATGAGCAGTTCTTC. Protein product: CASSLGGNEQFF.

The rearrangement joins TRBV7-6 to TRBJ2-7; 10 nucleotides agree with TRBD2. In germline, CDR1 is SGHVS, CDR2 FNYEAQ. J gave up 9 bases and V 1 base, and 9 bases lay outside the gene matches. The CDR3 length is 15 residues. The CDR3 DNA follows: TGTGCCAGCAGCTTAGGGGCTAGCGGGGGCAAACGGCAGTACTTC. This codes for CASSLGASGGKRQYF.

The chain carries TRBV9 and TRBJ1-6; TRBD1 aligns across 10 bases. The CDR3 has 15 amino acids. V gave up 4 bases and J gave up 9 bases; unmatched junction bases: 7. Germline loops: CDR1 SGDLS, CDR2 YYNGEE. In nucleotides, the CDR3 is TGTGCCAGCAGCCTTCAGGGGACAGGGGTTTCACCCCTCCACTTT. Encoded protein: CASSLQGTGVSPLHF.

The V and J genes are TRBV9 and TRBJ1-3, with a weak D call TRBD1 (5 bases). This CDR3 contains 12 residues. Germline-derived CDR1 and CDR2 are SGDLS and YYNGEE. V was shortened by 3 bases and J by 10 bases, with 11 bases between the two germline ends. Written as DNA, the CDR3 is TGTGCCAGCAGCGACACAGGACTAACCATATATTTT. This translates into CASSDTGLTIYF.

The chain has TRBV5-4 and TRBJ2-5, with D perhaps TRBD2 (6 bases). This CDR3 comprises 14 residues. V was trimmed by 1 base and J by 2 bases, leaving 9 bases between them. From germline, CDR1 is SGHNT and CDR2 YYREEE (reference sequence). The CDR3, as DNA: TGTGCCAGCAGCTTGTCGGGGGAGCAAGAGACCCAGTACTTC. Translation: CASSLSGEQETQYF.

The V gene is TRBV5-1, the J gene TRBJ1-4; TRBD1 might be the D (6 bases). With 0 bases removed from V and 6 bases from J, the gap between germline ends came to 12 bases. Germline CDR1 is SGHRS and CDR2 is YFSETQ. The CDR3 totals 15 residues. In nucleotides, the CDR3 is TGCGCCAGCAGCTTGGGAGAAGAGGGGGATGAAAAACTGTTTTTT. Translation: CASSLGEEGDEKLFF.

The CDR3 protein is CASSLVETGGVTEAFF. In DNA form, the CDR3 reads TGTGCCAGCAGCTTAGTGGAGACAGGGGGCGTCACTGAAGCTTTCTTT. This chain links TRBV7-8 with TRBJ1-1, with 10 bases aligning to TRBD1. The germline V gene has CDR1 SGHVS and CDR2 FQNEAQ. Trimming at V came to 1 base and at J to 4 bases, leaving 6 bases not matched to a gene. The CDR3 has 16 amino acids.

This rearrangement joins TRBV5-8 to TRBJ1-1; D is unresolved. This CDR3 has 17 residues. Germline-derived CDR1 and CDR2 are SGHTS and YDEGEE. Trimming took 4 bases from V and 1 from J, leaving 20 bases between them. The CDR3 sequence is CASSRSPQFFGNTEAFF. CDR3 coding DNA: TGTGCCAGCAGCCGTAGTCCACAGTTTTTTGGGAACACTGAAGCTTTCTTT.

CDR3 residues: CASSQPVGRVGSYEQYF. CDR3 coding DNA: TGCGCCAGCAGCCAGCCCGTCGGCAGGGTCGGTTCGTACGAGCAGTACTTC. The chain uses TRBV4-1 and TRBJ2-7; the D gene is possibly TRBD1 (5 bases). Trimming cost V 3 bases and J 4 bases, with 22 bases left between them. Germline CDR1 is MGHRA and CDR2 is YSYEKL. The CDR3 loop spans 17 amino acids.

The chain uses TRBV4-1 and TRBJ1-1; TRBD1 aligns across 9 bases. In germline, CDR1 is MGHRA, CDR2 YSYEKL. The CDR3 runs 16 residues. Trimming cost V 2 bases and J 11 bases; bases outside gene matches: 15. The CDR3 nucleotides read TGCGCCAGCAGCCAAAGCGTAACAGGGGGCCCGGGGGGGGCTTTCTTT. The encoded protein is CASSQSVTGGPGGAFF.

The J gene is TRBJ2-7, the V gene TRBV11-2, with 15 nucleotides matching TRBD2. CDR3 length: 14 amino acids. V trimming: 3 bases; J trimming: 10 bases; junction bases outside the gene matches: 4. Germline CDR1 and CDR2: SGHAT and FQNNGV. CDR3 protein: CASSLEGLAGGQYF. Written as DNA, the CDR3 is TGTGCCAGCAGCTTGGAGGGACTAGCGGGGGGACAGTACTTC.

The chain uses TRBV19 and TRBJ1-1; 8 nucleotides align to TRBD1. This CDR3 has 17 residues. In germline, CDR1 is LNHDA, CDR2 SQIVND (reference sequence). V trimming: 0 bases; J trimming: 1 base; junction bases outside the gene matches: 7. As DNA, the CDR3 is TGTGCCAGTAGTATAGAGGGACAGGACCAACCGAACACTGAAGCTTTCTTT. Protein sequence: CASSIEGQDQPNTEAFF.

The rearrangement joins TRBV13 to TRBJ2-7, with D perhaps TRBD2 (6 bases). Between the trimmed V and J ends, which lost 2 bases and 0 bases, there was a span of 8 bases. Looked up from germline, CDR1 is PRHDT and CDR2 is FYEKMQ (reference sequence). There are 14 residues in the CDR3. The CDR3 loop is CASSLRRDSYEQYF. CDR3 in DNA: TGTGCCAGCAGCTTAAGGAGGGACTCCTACGAGCAGTACTTC.

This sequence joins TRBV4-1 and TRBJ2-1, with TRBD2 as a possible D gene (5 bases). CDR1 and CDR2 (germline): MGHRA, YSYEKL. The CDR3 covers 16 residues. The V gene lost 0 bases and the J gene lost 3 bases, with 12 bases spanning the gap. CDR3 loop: CASSQDFGEIYNEQFF. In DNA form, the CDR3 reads TGCGCCAGCAGCCAAGATTTCGGGGAAATCTACAATGAGCAGTTCTTC.

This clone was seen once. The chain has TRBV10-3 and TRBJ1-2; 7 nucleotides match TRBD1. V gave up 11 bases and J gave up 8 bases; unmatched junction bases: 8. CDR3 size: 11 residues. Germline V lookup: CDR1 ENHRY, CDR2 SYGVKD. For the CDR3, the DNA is TGTGCCGCTAGGGACAGCGCAGGCTACACCTTC. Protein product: CAARDSAGYTF.

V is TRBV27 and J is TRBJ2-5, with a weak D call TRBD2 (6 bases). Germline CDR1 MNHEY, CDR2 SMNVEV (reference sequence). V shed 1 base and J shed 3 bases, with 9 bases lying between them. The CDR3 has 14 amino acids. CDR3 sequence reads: CASSLWGEKETQYF. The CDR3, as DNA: TGTGCCAGCAGTTTATGGGGGGAGAAAGAGACCCAGTACTTC.

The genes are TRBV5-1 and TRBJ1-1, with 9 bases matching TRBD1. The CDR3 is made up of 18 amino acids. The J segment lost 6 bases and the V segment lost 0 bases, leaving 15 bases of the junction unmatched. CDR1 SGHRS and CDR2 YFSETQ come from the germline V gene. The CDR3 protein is CASSLDFVGQGVGPEAFF. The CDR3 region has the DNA TGCGCCAGCAGCTTGGATTTTGTGGGACAGGGAGTAGGGCCTGAAGCTTTCTTT.

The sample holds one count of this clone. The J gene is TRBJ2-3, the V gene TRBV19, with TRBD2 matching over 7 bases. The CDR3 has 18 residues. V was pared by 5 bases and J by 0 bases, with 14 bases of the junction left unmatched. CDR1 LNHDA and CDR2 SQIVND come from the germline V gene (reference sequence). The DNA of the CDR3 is TGTGCCAGTAGTGTGACTAGACTAGCCGTGACGAGCACAGATACGCAGTATTTT. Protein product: CASSVTRLAVTSTDTQYF.

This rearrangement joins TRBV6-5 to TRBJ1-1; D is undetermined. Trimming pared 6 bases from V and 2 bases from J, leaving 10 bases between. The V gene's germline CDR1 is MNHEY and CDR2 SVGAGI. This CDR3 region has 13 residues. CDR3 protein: CASRATHNTEAFF. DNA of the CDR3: TGTGCCAGCAGAGCAACTCATAACACTGAAGCTTTCTTT.

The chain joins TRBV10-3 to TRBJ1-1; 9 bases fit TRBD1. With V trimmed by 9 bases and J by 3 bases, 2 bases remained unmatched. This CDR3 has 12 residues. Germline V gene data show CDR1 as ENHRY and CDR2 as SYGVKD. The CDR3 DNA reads TGTGCCATTCGGACAGGGGACACTGAAGCTTTCTTT. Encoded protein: CAIRTGDTEAFF.

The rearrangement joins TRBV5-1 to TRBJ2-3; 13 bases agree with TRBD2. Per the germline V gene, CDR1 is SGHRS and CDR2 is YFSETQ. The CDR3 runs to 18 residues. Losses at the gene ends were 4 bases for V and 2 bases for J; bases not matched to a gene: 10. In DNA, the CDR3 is TGCGCCAGCAGCATACGACTAGCGGGGGGCGTAACCACAGATACGCAGTATTTT. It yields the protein CASSIRLAGGVTTDTQYF. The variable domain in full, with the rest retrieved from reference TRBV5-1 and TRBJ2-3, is KAGVTQTPRYLIKTRGQQVTLSCSPISGHRSVSWYQQTPGQGLQFLFEYFSETQRNKGNFPGRFSGRQFSNSRSEMNVSTLELGDSALYLCASSIRLAGGVTTDTQYFGPGTRLTVL.

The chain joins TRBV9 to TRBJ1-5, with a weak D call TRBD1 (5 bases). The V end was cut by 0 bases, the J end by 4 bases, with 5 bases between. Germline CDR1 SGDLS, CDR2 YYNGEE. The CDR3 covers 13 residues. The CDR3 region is CASSVGQNQPQHF. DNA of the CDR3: TGTGCCAGCAGCGTAGGACAGAATCAGCCCCAGCATTTT.

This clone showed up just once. CDR3 in DNA: TGTGCCAGCAGCTTCCGGACAGGGGACAATCAGCCCCAGCATTTT. This translates into CASSFRTGDNQPQHF. The chain is built from TRBV7-8 and TRBJ1-5, with 9 nucleotides matching TRBD1. Germline trimming cut 3 bases from V and 3 bases from J; bases unmatched to any gene: 3. Germline V lookup: CDR1 SGHVS, CDR2 FQNEAQ. This CDR3 has 15 amino acids.

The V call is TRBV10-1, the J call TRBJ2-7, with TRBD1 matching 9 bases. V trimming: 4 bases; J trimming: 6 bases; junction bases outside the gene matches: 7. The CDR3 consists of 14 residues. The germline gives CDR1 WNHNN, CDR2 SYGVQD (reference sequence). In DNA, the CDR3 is TGCGCCAGCAGTGCCCGGGACAGGGACCGCGAGCAGTACTTC. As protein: CASSARDRDREQYF.